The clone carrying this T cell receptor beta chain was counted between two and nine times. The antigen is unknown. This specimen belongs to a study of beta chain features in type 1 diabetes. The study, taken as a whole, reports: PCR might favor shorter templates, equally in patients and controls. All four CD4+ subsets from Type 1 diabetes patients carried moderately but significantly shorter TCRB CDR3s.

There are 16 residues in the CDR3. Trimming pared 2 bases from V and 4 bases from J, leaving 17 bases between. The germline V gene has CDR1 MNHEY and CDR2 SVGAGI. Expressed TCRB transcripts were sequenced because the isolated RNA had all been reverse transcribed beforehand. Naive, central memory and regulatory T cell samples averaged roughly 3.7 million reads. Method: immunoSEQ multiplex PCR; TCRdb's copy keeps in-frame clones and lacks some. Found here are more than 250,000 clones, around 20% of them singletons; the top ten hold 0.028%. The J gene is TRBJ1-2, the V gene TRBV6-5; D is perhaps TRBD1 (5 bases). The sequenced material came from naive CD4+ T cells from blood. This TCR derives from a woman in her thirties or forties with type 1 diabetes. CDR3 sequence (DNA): TGTGCCAGCAGTTACATGCAGGGCGTAGGCTTCTATGGCTACACCTTC. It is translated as CASSYMQGVGFYGYTF.